Listed below are T cell receptor beta chains from one sample, sequenced in a study of blood T cell repertoires in COVID-19. The assay was immunoSEQ multiplex PCR, and TCRdb's table has in-frame clones only and misses some. The profile shows tens of thousands of clones, around 89% of them singletons. Material: peripheral blood. The receptors derive from a man aged 70-80 years with active or convalescent COVID-19. CDR3s include the opening cysteine and the closing phenylalanine or tryptophan. The D gene is left open where the match is weak. The size field is filled for only some rows; it gives once, few, many or a size class.

clone_size: -; j_call: TRBJ2-1; v_call: TRBV15; d_call: -; cdr3_aa: CATSRALGSGTHSYNEQFF; cdr3_nt: TGTGCCACCAGCAGAGCCCTTGGGTCAGGCACACACTCCTACAATGAGCAGTTCTTC
clone_size: -; j_call: TRBJ1-1; v_call: TRBV6-2/TRBV6-3; d_call: -; cdr3_aa: CASSSRQTPWGTEAFF; cdr3_nt: TGTGCCAGCAGTTCCCGACAGACCCCTTGGGGCACTGAAGCTTTCTTT
clone_size: -; j_call: TRBJ1-2; v_call: TRBV19; d_call: -; cdr3_aa: CASSMRQVYGYTF; cdr3_nt: TGTGCCAGTAGTATGAGACAGGTTTATGGCTACACCTTC
clone_size: -; j_call: TRBJ1-2; v_call: TRBV7-9; d_call: -; cdr3_aa: CASSLGGSEYGYTF; cdr3_nt: TGTGCCAGCAGCTTGGGGGGTAGTGAGTATGGCTACACCTTC
clone_size: -; j_call: TRBJ1-1; v_call: TRBV7-2; d_call: -; cdr3_aa: CASSLGGHSAEAFF; cdr3_nt: TGTGCCAGCAGCTTAGGGGGGCACAGCGCTGAAGCTTTCTTT
clone_size: -; j_call: TRBJ2-5; v_call: TRBV2; d_call: TRBD2; cdr3_aa: CASSQERGAHRETQYF; cdr3_nt: TGTGCCAGCAGCCAGGAGCGGGGGGCACACCGGGAGACCCAGTACTTC
clone_size: few; j_call: TRBJ1-4; v_call: TRBV29-1; d_call: -; cdr3_aa: CSVEVGRGREKLFF; cdr3_nt: TGCAGCGTTGAAGTGGGTCGGGGAAGAGAAAAACTGTTTTTT
clone_size: -; j_call: TRBJ1-1; v_call: TRBV12-5; d_call: TRBD1; cdr3_aa: CASGLVLQGEDPEAFF; cdr3_nt: TGTGCTAGTGGTTTGGTATTACAGGGGGAAGACCCTGAAGCTTTCTTT
clone_size: -; j_call: TRBJ2-1; v_call: TRBV19; d_call: -; cdr3_aa: CASSMGAYNEQFF; cdr3_nt: TGTGCCAGTAGTATGGGAGCCTACAATGAGCAGTTCTTC
clone_size: -; j_call: TRBJ2-1; v_call: TRBV10-3; d_call: -; cdr3_aa: CAISVTGILEQFF; cdr3_nt: TGTGCCATCAGTGTAACAGGCATCCTGGAGCAGTTCTTC